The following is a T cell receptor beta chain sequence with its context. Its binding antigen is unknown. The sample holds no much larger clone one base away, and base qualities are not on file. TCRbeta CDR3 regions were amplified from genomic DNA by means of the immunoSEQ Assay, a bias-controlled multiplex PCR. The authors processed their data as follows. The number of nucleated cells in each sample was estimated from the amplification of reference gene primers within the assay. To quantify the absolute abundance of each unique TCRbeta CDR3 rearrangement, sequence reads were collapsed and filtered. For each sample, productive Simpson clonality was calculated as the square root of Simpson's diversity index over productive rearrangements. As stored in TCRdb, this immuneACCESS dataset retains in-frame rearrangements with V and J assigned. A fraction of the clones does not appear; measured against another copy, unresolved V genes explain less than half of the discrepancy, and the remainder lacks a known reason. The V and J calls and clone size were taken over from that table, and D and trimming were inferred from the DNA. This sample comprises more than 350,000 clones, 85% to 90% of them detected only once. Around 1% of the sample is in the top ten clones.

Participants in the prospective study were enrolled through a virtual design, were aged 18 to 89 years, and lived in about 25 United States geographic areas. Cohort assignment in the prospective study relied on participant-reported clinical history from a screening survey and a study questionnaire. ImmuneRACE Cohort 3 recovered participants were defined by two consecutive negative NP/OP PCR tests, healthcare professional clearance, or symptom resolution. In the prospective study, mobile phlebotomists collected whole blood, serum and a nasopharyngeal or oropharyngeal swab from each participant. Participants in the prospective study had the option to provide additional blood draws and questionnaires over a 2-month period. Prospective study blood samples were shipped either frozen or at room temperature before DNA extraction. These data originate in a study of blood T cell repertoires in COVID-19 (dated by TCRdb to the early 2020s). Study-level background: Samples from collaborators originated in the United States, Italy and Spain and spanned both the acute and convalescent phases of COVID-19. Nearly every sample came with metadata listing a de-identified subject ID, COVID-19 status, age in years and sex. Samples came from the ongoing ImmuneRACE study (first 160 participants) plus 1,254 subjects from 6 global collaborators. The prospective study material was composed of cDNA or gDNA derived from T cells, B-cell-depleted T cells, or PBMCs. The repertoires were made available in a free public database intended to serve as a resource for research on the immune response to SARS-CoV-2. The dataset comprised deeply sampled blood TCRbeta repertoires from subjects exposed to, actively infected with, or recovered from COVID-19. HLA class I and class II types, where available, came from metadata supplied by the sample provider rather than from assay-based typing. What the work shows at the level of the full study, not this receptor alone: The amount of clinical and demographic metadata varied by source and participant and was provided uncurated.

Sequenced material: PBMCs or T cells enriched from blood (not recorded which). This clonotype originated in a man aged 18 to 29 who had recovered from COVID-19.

The DNA is TGTGCCAGCAGCTTCTCCGGGACTAGCGGGGGTGAGCAGTTCTTC. This translates into CASSFSGTSGGEQFF. The rearranged segments are TRBV7-3 and TRBJ2-1; 14 nucleotides in the junction match TRBD2. In the germline V gene, CDR1 corresponds to SGHTA and CDR2 to FQGTGA. The CDR3 runs 15 amino acids, cysteine and phenylalanine included. Solely the CDR3 DNA is kept, with 45 bases framed from the first base. V ends up 3 bases short and J 9 bases short, with an unmatched junction base count of 4.